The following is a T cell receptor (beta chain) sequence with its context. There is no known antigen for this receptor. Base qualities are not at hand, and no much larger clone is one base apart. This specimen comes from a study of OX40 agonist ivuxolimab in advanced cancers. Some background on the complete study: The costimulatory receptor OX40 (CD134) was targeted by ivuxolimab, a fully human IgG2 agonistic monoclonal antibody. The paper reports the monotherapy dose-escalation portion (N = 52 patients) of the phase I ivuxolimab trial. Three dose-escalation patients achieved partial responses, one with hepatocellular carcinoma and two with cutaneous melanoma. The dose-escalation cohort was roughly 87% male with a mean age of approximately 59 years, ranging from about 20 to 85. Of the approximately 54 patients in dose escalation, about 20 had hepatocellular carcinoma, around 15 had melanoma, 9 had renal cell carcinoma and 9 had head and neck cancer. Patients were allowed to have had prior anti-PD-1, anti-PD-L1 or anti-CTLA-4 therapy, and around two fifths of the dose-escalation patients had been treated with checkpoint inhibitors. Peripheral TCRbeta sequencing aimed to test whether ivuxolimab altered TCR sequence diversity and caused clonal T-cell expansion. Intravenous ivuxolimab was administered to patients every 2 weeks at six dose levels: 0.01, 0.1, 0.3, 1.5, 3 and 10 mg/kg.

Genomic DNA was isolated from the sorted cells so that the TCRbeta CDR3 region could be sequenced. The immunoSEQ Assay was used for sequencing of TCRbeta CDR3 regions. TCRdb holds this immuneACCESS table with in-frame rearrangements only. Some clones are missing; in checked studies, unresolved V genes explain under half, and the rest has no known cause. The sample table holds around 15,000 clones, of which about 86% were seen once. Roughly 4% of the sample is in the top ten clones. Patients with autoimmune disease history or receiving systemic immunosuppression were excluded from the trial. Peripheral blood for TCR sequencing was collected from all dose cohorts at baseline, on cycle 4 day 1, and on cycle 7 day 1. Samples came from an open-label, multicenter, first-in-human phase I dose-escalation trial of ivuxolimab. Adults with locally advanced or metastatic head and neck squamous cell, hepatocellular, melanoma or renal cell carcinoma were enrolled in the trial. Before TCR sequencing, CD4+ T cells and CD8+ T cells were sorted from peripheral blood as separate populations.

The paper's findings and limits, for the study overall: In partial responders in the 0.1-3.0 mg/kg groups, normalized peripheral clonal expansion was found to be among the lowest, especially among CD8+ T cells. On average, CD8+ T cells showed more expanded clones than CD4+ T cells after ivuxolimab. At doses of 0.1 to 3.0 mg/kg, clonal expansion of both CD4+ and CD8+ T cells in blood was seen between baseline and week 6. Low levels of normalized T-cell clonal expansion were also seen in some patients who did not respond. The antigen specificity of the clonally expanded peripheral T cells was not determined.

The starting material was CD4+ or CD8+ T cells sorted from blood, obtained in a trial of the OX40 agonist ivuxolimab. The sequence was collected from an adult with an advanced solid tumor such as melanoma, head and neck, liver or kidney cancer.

For the CDR3, the sequence is CASSAQQGSYGYTF. The bases are TGTGCCAGCAGCGCGCAACAGGGTAGCTATGGCTACACCTTC. Recombination linked TRBV4-2 to TRBJ1-2; the D gene is perhaps TRBD1, from 6 matching bases. The CDR3 goes from the cysteine to the phenylalanine over 14 residues. Kept here is only the CDR3 DNA, which spans 42 bases and is read in frame from base 1. V was cut back by 5 bases and J by 4 bases, leaving a gap of 14 bases between them. The germline V gene sets CDR1 to LGHNA and CDR2 to YNFKEQ.